A selection of T cell receptor beta chains follows, all from one sample in a study of identical twins. TCRdb called the 5' RACE reads again in MiXCR, with one record for every CDR3 protein. The table lists roughly 570,000 distinct CDR3 sequences, 9.6% of them singletons. This sample also appeared in a second study, on yellow fever vaccine responses in identical twins.

Sequencing was done on a sample of PBMCs. The receptors come from a woman aged 18-29 years in good health. Each CDR3 is given with its conserved first and last residue. Each record gives: clone size, D gene, V gene, J gene, CDR3 protein, CDR3 DNA. A D gene is named only where the DNA matches it firmly. Size values are once, few and many counts, or a class for expanded clones, and some rows have none.

many,.,TRBV10-2,TRBJ1-4,CASTTPTNEKLFF,TGCGCCAGCACGACCCCAACTAATGAAAAACTGTTTTTT
many,.,TRBV12-3/TRBV12-4,TRBJ2-1,CASSFKRSQGNEQFF,TGTGCCAGCAGTTTCAAGCGGTCACAAGGCAATGAGCAGTTCTTC
.,.,TRBV10-3,TRBJ2-3,CATHPGEGPTDTQYF,TGTGCCACCCACCCAGGGGAGGGCCCCACAGATACGCAGTATTTT
few,TRBD1,TRBV28,TRBJ1-2,CASTPGQWRGYTF,TGTGCCAGCACCCCGGGACAGTGGCGAGGCTACACCTTC
many,.,TRBV12-3/TRBV12-4,TRBJ1-1,CASSFSPENTEAFF,TGTGCCAGCAGTTTTAGTCCAGAGAACACTGAAGCTTTCTTT
few,TRBD1,TRBV2,TRBJ2-5,CASSETQGQETQYF,TGTGCCAGCAGCGAGACACAGGGGCAAGAGACCCAGTACTTC
.,TRBD1,TRBV20-1,TRBJ2-3,CSARVWGQGIGDTQYF,TGCAGTGCTAGAGTTTGGGGACAGGGTATCGGAGATACGCAGTATTTT
.,TRBD1,TRBV5-1,TRBJ2-1,CASSPWTGAYNEQFF,TGCGCCAGCAGCCCGTGGACAGGGGCCTACAATGAGCAGTTCTTC
.,TRBD1,TRBV7-9,TRBJ1-6,CASRTGPLYNSPLHF,TGTGCCAGCAGGACAGGGCCGCTCTATAATTCACCCCTCCACTTT
many,.,TRBV27,TRBJ2-1,CASSLPGRREQFF,TGTGCCAGCAGTTTACCGGGACGCCGTGAGCAGTTCTTC
few,.,TRBV5-1,TRBJ1-2,CASSPASGDYGYTF,TGCGCCAGCAGCCCGGCTTCAGGCGACTATGGCTACACCTTC
many,TRBD1,TRBV20-1,TRBJ1-5,CSALTGASNQPQHF,TGCAGTGCCCTGACAGGGGCCAGCAATCAGCCCCAGCATTTT
.,TRBD1,TRBV29-1,TRBJ1-2,CSVEGGTGLANYGYTF,TGCAGCGTTGAGGGAGGGACAGGGCTCGCCAACTATGGCTACACCTTC
many,.,TRBV7-9,TRBJ2-5,CASSLAGARETQYF,TGTGCCAGCAGCTTAGCAGGGGCGAGAGAGACCCAGTACTTC
.,.,TRBV29-1,TRBJ2-2,CSATEDKNTGELFF,TGCAGCGCAACAGAAGACAAGAACACCGGGGAGCTGTTTTTT
few,TRBD2,TRBV2,TRBJ2-1,CASSERSGATNEQFF,TGTGCCAGCAGTGAGCGTAGCGGGGCTACCAATGAGCAGTTCTTC
few,TRBD1,TRBV19,TRBJ1-2,CASSSRTGGGYTF,TGTGCCAGTAGCTCACGGACAGGGGGCGGCTACACCTTC
few,.,TRBV12-3/TRBV12-4,TRBJ1-2,CASSDAGTYGYTF,TGTGCCAGCAGCGATGCCGGGACCTATGGCTACACCTTC
few,TRBD2,TRBV20-1,TRBJ2-1,CSARLPGRTSGVESQFF,TGCAGTGCTAGGCTACCCGGGAGGACTAGCGGGGTCGAGTCGCAGTTCTTC
few,.,TRBV4-3,TRBJ2-3,CASSQDGTFSTDTQYF,TGCGCCAGCAGCCAAGACGGGACTTTCAGCACAGATACGCAGTATTTT
few,TRBD1,TRBV10-3,TRBJ2-1,CAISEPGTGRDEQFF,TGTGCCATCAGTGAGCCTGGGACAGGAAGGGATGAGCAGTTCTTC
many,.,TRBV7-9,TRBJ2-2,CASSPQPTATGELFF,TGTGCCAGCAGCCCGCAACCGACAGCCACCGGGGAGCTGTTTTTT
.,.,TRBV6-2/TRBV6-3,TRBJ1-5,CASSPRDISNQPQHF,TGTGCCAGCAGCCCCCGGGACATCAGCAATCAGCCCCAGCATTTT
many,.,TRBV2,TRBJ2-3,CASSDRFTDTQYF,TGTGCCAGCAGTGACAGATTTACAGATACGCAGTATTTT
few,.,TRBV11-1,TRBJ2-3,CASSSRTVNTDTQYF,TGTGCCAGCAGCTCGAGGACAGTTAACACAGATACGCAGTATTTT
many,TRBD2,TRBV12-3/TRBV12-4,TRBJ2-1,CASSLQLSGLANEQFF,TGTGCCAGCAGTTTACAATTATCGGGACTAGCAAATGAGCAGTTCTTC
.,TRBD1,TRBV19,TRBJ1-1,CASSTRGQLNTEAFF,TGTGCCAGTAGTACCCGGGGACAGCTGAACACTGAAGCTTTCTTT
few,TRBD2,TRBV5-1,TRBJ2-7,CASSFSSGPTYEQYF,TGCGCCAGCAGCTTCTCTAGCGGGCCCACCTACGAGCAGTACTTC
.,.,TRBV10-3,TRBJ2-3,CAIGGTDTQYF,TGTGCCATCGGGGGCACAGATACGCAGTATTTT
few,.,TRBV20-1,TRBJ2-7,CSARSSREQYF,TGCAGTGCTAGGTCGAGCCGCGAGCAGTACTTC
.,.,TRBV12-3/TRBV12-4,TRBJ2-2,CASYYHSAGSGELFF,TGTGCCAGCTACTACCACTCCGCGGGGTCCGGGGAGCTGTTTTTT
few,.,TRBV5-1,TRBJ2-2,CASSSFSTPNTGELFF,TGCGCCAGCAGTAGTTTCAGCACTCCGAACACCGGGGAGCTGTTTTTT
many,.,TRBV6-2/TRBV6-3,TRBJ1-1,CASTHGVTSITEAFF,TGTGCCAGCACCCACGGGGTGACGAGTATCACTGAAGCTTTCTTT
few,.,TRBV6-5,TRBJ2-1,CASSYSSRRSSYNEQFF,TGTGCCAGCAGTTACTCGAGTCGGAGAAGCTCCTACAATGAGCAGTTCTTC
.,.,TRBV7-2,TRBJ1-4,CASSYRGPLQNEKLFF,TGTGCCAGCAGCTACCGAGGGCCCCTTCAAAATGAAAAACTGTTTTTT
few,TRBD2,TRBV19,TRBJ2-3,CASRGGLAGPTDTQYF,TGTGCCAGTCGGGGTGGACTAGCGGGGCCCACAGATACGCAGTATTTT
few,TRBD1,TRBV5-1,TRBJ2-5,CASSKDRENQETQYF,TGCGCCAGCAGCAAGGACAGGGAGAACCAAGAGACCCAGTACTTC
few,.,TRBV7-9,TRBJ1-5,CASSLGTGAQPQHF,TGTGCCAGCAGCTTAGGGACTGGGGCCCAGCCCCAGCATTTT
.,.,TRBV19,TRBJ2-7,CASGTGSSYEQYF,TGTGCCAGTGGAACAGGGTCCTCCTACGAGCAGTACTTC
few,TRBD2,TRBV11-3,TRBJ2-7,CASSGHGTSGTGEQYF,TGTGCCAGCAGCGGCCATGGGACTAGCGGGACGGGCGAGCAGTACTTC
few,.,TRBV29-1,TRBJ1-1,CSALRGLNTEAFF,TGCAGCGCCCTTCGAGGACTGAACACTGAAGCTTTCTTT
many,TRBD1,TRBV27,TRBJ2-7,CASSLVRDRAYEQYF,TGTGCCAGCAGTTTGGTCCGAGACAGGGCCTACGAGCAGTACTTC
.,TRBD2,TRBV7-2,TRBJ2-3,CASSLLGGAASGGRKTSTDTQYF,TGTGCCAGCAGCTTACTAGGAGGGGCGGCTAGCGGGGGCCGAAAAACGAGCACAGATACGCAGTATTTT
few,.,TRBV7-2,TRBJ2-7,CASSLGRGLDEQYF,TGTGCCAGCAGCTTAGGTCGGGGGTTAGACGAGCAGTACTTC